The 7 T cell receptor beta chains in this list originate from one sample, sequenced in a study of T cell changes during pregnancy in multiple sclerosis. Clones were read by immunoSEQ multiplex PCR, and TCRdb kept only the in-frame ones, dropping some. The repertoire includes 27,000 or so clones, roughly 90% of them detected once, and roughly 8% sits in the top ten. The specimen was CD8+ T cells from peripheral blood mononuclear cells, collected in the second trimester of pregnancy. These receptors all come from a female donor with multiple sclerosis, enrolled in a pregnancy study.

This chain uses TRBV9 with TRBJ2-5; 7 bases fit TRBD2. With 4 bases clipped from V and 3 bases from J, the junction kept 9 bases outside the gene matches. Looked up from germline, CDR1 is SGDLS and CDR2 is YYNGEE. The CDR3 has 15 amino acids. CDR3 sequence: CASSLVAGAKETQYF. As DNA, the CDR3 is TGTGCCAGCAGCCTCGTAGCGGGCGCAAAAGAGACCCAGTACTTC.

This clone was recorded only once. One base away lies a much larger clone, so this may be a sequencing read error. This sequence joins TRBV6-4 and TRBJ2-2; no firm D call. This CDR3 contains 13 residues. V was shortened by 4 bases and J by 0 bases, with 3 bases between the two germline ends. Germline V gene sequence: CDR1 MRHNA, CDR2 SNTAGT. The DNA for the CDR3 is TGTGCCAGCAGTGCGGCGAACACCGGGGAGCTGTTTTTT. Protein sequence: CASSAANTGELFF.

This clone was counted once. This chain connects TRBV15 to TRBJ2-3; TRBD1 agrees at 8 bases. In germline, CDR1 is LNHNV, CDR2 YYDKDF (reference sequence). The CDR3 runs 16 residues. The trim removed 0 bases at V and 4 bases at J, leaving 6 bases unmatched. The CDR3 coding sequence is TGTGCCACCAGCAGAGATCTTGGGACAGGTGCAGATACGCAGTATTTT. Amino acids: CATSRDLGTGADTQYF.

The CDR3 DNA is TGTGCCAGCAGTTACCGACAGGGGTACACAGATACGCAGTATTTT. Translated: CASSYRQGYTDTQYF. The genes are TRBV6-5 and TRBJ2-3, with 8 bases matching TRBD1. The CDR3 is 15 amino acids. Germline CDR1 is MNHEY and CDR2 is SVGAGI. J was trimmed by 2 bases and V by 2 bases; bases with no gene match: 3.

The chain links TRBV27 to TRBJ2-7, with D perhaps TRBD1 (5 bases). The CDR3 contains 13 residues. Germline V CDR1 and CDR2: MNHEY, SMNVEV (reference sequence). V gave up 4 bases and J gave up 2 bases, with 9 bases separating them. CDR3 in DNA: TGTGCCAGCAGTTGGGGCAGAGCCTACGAGCAGTACTTC. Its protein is CASSWGRAYEQYF.

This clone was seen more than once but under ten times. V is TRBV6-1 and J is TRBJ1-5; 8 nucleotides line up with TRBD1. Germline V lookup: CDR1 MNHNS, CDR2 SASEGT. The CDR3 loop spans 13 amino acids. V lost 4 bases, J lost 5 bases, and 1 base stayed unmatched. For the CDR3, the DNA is TGTGCCAGCAGTGGACAGGGGCATCAGCCCCAGCATTTT. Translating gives CASSGQGHQPQHF.

The CDR3 sequence: CASSVGLAGRRSTDTQYF. The CDR3 coding sequence is TGTGCCAGCAGCGTCGGACTAGCGGGGCGTAGAAGCACAGATACGCAGTATTTT. The gene calls are TRBV7-6 and TRBJ2-3, with 12 bases lining up with TRBD2. CDR1 is SGHVS and CDR2 is FNYEAQ in the germline V gene. The J segment lost 0 bases and the V segment lost 5 bases, leaving 9 bases of the junction unmatched. The CDR3 length is 18 residues.